This T cell receptor beta chain was captured by sequencing in a study of blood T cell repertoires in COVID-19. The CDR3 extends over 15 amino acids. CDR1 LGHNA and CDR2 YNFKEQ come from the germline V gene. V lost 2 bases to trimming and J lost 1 base, with 12 bases between them. Authors' methods: Scientists estimated how many nucleated cells there were by amplifying reference gene primers. The protocol was immunoSEQ multiplex PCR, while the TCRdb copy is restricted to in-frame clones and leaves out a portion. V and J calls plus clone size are reproduced from that table; the DNA served to infer D and trimming. The sample has 250,000 to 300,000 clones, roughly 90% seen once. This clone was seen once.

Sequenced material: PBMCs or T cells enriched from blood (not recorded which). This receptor was identified in a woman aged 45-65 years who had been exposed to COVID-19. The V call is TRBV4-2, the J call TRBJ2-7; a weak D match, TRBD2 (5 bases). The CDR3: CASSQTSGGSYEQYF. Here the CDR3 DNA reads TGTGCCAGCAGCCAAACTAGTGGCGGATCCTACGAGCAGTACTTC.